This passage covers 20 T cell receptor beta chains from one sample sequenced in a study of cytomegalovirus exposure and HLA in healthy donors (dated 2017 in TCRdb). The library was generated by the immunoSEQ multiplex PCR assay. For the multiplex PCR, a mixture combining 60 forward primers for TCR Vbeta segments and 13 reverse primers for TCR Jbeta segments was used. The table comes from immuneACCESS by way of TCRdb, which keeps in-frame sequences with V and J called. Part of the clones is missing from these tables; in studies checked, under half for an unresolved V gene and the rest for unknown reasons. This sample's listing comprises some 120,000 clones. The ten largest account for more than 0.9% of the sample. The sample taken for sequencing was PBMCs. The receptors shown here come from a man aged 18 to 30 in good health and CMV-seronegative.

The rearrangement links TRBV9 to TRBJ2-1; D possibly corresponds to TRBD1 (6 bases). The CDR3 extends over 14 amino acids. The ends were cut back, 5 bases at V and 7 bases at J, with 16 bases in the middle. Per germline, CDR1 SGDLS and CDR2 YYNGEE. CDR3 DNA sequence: TGTGCCAGCAGTCAGCAGGGGCTCGGGAATGAGCAGTTCTTC. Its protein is CASSQQGLGNEQFF.

The CDR3 nucleotides read TGTGCCAGCAGCCCAAGAGCGGGGGGGCTCAACGGGGAGCTGTTTTTT. It is translated as CASSPRAGGLNGELFF. The genes are TRBV11-3 and TRBJ2-2; 10 bases are a match to TRBD2. The CDR3 is 16 residues long. Germline CDR1 is SGHNT and CDR2 is YENEEA. Trimming took 5 bases from V and 7 from J; bases not matched to a gene: 10.

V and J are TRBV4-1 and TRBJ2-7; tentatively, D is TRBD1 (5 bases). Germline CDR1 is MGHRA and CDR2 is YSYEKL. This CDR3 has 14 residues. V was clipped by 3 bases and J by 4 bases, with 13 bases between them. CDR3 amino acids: CASSHQGGVYEQYF. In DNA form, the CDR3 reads TGCGCCAGCAGCCATCAGGGTGGCGTTTACGAGCAGTACTTC.

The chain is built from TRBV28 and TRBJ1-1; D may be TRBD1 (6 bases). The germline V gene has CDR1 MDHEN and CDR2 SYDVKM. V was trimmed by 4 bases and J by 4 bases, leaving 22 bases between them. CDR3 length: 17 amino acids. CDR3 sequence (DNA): TGTGCCAGCAGTTCCGGTAGATTAAGGGGGGGAGGCACTGAAGCTTTCTTT. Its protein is CASSSGRLRGGGTEAFF.

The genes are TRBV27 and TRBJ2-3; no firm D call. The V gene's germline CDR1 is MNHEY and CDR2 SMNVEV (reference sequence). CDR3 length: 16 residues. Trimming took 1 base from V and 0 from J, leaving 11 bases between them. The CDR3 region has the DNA TGTGCCAGCAGTTTATGGGCAGTGAGTAGCACAGATACGCAGTATTTT. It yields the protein CASSLWAVSSTDTQYF.

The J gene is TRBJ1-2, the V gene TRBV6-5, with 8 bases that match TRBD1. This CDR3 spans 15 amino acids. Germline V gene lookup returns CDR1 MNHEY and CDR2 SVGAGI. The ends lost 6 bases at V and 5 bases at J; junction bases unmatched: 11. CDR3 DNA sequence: TGTGCCAGCAGCCCCCTTGACACAGGGGGATATGGCTACACCTTC. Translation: CASSPLDTGGYGYTF.

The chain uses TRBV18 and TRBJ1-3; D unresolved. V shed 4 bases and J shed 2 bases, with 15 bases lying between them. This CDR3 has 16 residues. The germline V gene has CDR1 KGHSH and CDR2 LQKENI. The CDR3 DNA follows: TGTGCCAGCTCACAGGTGGGCGTCCTCGCTGGAAACACCATATATTTT. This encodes CASSQVGVLAGNTIYF. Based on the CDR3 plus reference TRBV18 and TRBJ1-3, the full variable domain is NAGVMQNPRHLVRRRGQEARLRCSPMKGHSHVYWYRQLPEEGLKFMVYLQKENIIDESGMPKERFSAEFPKEGPSILRIQQVVRGDSAAYFCASSQVGVLAGNTIYFGEGSWLTVV.

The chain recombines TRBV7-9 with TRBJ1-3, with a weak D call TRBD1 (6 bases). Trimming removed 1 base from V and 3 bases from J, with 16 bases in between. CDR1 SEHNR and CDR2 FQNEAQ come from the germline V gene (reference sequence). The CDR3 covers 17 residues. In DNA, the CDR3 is TGTGCCAGCAGCTTAGACGCGGGGGGGGCCTTTGGAAACACCATATATTTT. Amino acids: CASSLDAGGAFGNTIYF.

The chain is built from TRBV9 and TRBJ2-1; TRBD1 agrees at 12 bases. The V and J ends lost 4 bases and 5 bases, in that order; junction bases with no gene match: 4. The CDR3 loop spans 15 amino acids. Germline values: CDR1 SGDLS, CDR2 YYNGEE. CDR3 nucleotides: TGTGCCAGCAGCCTGGGACAGGGGGCTAACAATGAGCAGTTCTTC. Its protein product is CASSLGQGANNEQFF.

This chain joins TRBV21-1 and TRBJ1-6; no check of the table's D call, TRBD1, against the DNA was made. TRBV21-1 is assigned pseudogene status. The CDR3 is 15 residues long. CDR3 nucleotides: TGTGCCAGCAGCCCAAACAGGGGAGACAATTCACCCCTCCACTTT. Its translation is CASSPNRGDNSPLHF.

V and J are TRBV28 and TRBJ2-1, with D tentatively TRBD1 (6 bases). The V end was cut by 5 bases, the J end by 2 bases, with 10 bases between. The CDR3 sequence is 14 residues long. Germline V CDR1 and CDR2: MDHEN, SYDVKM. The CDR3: CASSPGDTYNEQFF. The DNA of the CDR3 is TGTGCCAGCAGTCCAGGGGATACCTACAATGAGCAGTTCTTC.

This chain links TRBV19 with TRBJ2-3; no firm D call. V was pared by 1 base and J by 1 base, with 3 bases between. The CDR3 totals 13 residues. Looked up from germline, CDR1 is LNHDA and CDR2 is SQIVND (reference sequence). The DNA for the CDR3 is TGTGCCAGTAGTATAGTAGGCACAGATACGCAGTATTTT. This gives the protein CASSIVGTDTQYF.

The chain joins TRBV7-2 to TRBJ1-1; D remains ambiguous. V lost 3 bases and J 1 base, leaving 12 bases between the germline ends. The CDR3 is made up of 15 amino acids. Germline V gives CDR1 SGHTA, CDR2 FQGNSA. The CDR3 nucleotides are TGTGCCAGCAGCTTCGATCCACAGAAGAACACTGAAGCTTTCTTT. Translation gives CASSFDPQKNTEAFF.

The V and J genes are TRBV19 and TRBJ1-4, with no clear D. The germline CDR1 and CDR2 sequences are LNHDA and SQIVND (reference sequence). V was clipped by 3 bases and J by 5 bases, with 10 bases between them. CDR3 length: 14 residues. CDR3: CASSISSLNEKLFF. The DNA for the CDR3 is TGTGCCAGTAGTATTAGCAGCCTAAATGAAAAACTGTTTTTT.

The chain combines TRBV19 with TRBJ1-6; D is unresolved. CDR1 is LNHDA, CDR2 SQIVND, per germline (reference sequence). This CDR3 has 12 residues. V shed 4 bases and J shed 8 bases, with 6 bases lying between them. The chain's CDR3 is CASSRRDSPLHF. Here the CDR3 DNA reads TGTGCCAGTAGTAGGAGGGATTCACCCCTCCACTTT.

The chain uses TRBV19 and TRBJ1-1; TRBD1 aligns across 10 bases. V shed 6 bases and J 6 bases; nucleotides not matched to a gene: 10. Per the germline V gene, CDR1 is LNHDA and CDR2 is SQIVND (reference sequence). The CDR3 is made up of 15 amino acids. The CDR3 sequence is CASRNRDRGEAEAFF. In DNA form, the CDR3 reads TGTGCCAGTAGGAATAGGGACAGGGGTGAAGCTGAAGCTTTCTTT.

This CDR3 reads CASSRPGAQPQHF. CDR3 bases: TGTGCCAGCTCACGCCCAGGGGCGCAGCCCCAGCATTTT. V is TRBV18 and J is TRBJ1-5; possibly TRBD1 for D (6 bases). Per the germline V gene, CDR1 is KGHSH and CDR2 is LQKENI. This CDR3 has 13 amino acids. The V end was cut by 4 bases, the J end by 7 bases, with 11 bases between.

The DNA for the CDR3 is TGCAGCGTAATCCCGGGACAGCCGAACACTGAAGCTTTCTTT. Translating it yields CSVIPGQPNTEAFF. V usage is TRBV29-1 and J usage is TRBJ1-1, with 7 bases fitting TRBD1. In germline, CDR1 is SQVTM, CDR2 ANQGSEA. V was clipped by 6 bases and J by 1 base; unmatched bases: 8. CDR3 length: 14 residues.

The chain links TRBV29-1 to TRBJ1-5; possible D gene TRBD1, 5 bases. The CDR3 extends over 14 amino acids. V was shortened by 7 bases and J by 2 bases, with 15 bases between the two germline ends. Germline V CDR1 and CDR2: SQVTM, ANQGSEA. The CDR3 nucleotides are TGCAGCGCCATAAGCCCGGGGGGCAATCAGCCCCAGCATTTT. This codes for CSAISPGGNQPQHF.

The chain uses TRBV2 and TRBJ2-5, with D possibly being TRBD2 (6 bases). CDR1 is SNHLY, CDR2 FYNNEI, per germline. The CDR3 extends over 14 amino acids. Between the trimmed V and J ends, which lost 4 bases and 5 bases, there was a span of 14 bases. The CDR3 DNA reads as TGTGCCAGCAGTGCCACCGGGGAGGTGGAGACCCAGTACTTC. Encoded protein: CASSATGEVETQYF.